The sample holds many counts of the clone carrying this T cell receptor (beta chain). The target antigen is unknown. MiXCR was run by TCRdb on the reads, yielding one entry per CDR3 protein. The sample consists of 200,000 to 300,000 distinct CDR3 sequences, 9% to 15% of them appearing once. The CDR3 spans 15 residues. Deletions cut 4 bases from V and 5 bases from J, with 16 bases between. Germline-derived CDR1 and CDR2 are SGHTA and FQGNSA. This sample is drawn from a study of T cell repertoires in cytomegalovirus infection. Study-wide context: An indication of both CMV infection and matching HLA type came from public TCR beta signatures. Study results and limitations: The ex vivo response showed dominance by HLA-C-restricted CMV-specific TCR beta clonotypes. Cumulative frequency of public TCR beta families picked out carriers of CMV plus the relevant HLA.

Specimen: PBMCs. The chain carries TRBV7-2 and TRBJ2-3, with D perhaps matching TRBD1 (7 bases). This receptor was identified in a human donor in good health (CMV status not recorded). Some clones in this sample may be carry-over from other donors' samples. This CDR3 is CASSSTGRGGDTQYF. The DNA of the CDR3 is TGTGCCAGCAGCTCGACAGGGCGGGGAGGAGATACGCAGTATTTT.